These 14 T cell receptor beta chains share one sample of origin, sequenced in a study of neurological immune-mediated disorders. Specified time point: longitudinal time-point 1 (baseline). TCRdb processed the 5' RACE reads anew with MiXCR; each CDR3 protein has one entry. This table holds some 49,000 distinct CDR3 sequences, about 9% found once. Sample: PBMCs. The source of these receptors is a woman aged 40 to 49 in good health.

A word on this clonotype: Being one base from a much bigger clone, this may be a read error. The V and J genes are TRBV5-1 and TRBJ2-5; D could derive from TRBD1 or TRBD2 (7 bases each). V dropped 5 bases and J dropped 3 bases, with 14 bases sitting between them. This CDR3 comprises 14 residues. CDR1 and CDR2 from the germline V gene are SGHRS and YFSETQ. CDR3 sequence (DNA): TGCGCCAGCAGGCAGGCAGGGGGGGAAGAGACCCAGTACTTC. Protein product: CASRQAGGEETQYF.

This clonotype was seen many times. CDR3 DNA: TGTGCCAGCAGTTACTCGAGTAAGGGCCGGACAGGGGGCCACGAGCAGTACTTC. As protein: CASSYSSKGRTGGHEQYF. J is TRBJ2-7 and V is TRBV6-2 or TRBV6-3; TRBD1 aligns across 11 bases. J gave up 5 bases and V 0 bases, and 12 bases lay outside the gene matches. The CDR3 length is 18 residues. Germline V lookup: CDR1 MNHEY, CDR2 SVGEGT.

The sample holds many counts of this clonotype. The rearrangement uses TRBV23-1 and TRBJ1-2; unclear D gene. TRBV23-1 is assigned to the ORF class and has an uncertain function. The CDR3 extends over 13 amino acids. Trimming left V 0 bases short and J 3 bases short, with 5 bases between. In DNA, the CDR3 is TGCGCCAGCAGTCAATCTCGGTACTATGGCTACACCTTC. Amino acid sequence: CASSQSRYYGYTF.

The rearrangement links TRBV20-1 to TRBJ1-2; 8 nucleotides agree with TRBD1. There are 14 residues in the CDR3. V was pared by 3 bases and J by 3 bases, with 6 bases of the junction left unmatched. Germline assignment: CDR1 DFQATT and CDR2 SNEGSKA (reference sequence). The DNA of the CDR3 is TGCAGTGCTAGTAACGACAGGGGAGACTATGGCTACACCTTC. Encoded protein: CSASNDRGDYGYTF.

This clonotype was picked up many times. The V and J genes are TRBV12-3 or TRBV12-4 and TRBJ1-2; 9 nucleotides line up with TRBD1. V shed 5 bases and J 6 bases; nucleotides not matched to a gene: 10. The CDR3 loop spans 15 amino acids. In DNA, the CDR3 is TGTGCCAGCAGTCCTAATACAGGGGGCGCGAATGGCTACACCTTC. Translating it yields CASSPNTGGANGYTF.

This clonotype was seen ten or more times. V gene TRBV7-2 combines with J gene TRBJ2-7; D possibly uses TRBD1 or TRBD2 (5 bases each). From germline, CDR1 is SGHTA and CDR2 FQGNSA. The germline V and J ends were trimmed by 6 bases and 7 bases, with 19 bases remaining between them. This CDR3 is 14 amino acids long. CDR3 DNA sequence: TGTGCCAGCAGTCCGGGACCGGCTAATTGGGAGCAGTACTTC. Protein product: CASSPGPANWEQYF.

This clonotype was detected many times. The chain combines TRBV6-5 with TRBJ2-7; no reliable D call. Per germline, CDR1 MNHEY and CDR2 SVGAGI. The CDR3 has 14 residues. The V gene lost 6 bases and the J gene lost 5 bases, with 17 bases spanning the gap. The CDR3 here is CASRDAALRDEQYF. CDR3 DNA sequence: TGTGCCAGCAGGGACGCGGCTCTCCGGGACGAGCAGTACTTC.

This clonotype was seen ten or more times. CDR3 loop: CSAPRTGEGGKLFF. The CDR3 coding sequence is TGCAGTGCCCCGAGGACAGGAGAGGGTGGAAAACTGTTTTTT. The gene calls are TRBV20-1 and TRBJ1-4; 7 bases match TRBD1. J lost 10 bases, V lost 6 bases, and 14 bases had no gene match. Germline CDR1 DFQATT, CDR2 SNEGSKA (reference sequence). This CDR3 has 14 amino acids.

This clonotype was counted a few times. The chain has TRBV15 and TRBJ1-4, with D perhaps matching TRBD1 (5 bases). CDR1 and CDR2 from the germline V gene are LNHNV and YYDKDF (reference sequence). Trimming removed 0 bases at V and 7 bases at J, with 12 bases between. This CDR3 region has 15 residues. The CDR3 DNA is TGTGCCACCAGCAGAGAAAGCCCTGGGACTGAAAAACTGTTTTTT. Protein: CATSRESPGTEKLFF. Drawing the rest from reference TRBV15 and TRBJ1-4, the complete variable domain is DAMVIQNPRYQVTQFGKPVTLSCSQTLNHNVMYWYQQKSSQAPKLLFHYYDKDFNNEADTPDNFQSRRPNTSFCFLDIRSPGLGDTAMYLCATSRESPGTEKLFFGSGTQLSVL.

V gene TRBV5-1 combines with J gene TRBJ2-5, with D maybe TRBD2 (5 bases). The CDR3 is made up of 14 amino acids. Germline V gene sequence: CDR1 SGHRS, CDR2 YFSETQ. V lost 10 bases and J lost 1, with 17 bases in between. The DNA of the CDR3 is TGCGCCTCGGGAACTTTGGGTTTCCAAGAGACCCAGTACTTC. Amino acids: CASGTLGFQETQYF.

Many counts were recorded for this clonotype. CDR3 bases: TGCGCCAGCAGCCCCGGGATATTTGCGGACGAGCAGTACTTC. Protein: CASSPGIFADEQYF. This rearrangement joins TRBV5-1 to TRBJ2-7; D is possibly TRBD2 (5 bases). The CDR3 is 14 amino acids. Germline V gene lookup returns CDR1 SGHRS and CDR2 YFSETQ. V was pared by 4 bases and J by 5 bases, with 16 bases between. Looking up the rest from reference TRBV5-1 and TRBJ2-7 gives the full variable domain: KAGVTQTPRYLIKTRGQQVTLSCSPISGHRSVSWYQQTPGQGLQFLFEYFSETQRNKGNFPGRFSGRQFSNSRSEMNVSTLELGDSALYLCASSPGIFADEQYFGPGTRLTVT.

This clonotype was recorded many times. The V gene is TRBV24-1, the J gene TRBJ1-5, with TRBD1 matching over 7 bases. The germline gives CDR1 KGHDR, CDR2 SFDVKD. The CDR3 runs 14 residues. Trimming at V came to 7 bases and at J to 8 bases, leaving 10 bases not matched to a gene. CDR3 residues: CATSGRGPSKPQHF. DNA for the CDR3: TGTGCCACCAGCGGAAGGGGGCCTAGTAAGCCCCAGCATTTT.

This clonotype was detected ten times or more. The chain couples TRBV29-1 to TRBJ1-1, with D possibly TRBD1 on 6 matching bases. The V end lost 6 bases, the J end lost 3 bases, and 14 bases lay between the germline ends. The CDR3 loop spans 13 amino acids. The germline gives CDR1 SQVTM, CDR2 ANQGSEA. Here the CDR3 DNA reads TGCAGCGTGGGTCGGAGGGGGGACACTGAAGCTTTCTTT. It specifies CSVGRRGDTEAFF.

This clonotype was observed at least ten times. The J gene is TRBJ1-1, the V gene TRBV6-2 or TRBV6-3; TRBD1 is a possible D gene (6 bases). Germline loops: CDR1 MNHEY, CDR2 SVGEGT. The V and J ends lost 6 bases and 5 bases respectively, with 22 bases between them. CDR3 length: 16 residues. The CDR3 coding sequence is TGTGCCAGCAGCTCGACAGGCTCGAAGAGGTGGACTGAAGCTTTCTTT. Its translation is CASSSTGSKRWTEAFF.